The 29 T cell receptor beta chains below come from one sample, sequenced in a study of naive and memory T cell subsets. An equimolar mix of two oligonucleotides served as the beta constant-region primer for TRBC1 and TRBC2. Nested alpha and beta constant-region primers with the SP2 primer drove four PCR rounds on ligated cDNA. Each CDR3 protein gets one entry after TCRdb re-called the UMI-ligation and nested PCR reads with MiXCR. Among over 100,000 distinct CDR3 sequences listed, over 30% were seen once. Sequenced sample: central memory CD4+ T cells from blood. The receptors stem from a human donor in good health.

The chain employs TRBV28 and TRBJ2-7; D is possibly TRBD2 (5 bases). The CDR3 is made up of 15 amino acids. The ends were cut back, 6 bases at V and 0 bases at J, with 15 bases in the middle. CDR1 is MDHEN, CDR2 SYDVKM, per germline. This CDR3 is CASRLHSGSSYEQYF. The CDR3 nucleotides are TGTGCCAGCAGACTCCACAGCGGAAGCTCCTACGAGCAGTACTTC.

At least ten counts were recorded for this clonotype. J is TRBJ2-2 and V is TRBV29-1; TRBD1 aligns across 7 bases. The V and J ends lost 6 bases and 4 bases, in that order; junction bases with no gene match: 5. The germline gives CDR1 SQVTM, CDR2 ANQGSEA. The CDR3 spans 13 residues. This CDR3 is CSVFPGGTGELFF. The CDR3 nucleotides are TGCAGCGTCTTCCCAGGGGGCACCGGGGAGCTGTTTTTT.

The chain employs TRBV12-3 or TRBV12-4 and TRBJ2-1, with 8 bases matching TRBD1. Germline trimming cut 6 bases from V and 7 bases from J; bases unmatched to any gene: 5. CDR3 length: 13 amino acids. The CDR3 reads CASRDREWNEQFF. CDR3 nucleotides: TGTGCCAGCAGGGACAGGGAGTGGAATGAGCAGTTCTTC.

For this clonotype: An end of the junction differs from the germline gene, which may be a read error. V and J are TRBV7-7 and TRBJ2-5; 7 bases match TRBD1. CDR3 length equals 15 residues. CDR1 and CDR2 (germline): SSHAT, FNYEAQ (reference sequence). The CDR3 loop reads CASSLTGRLAETQYF. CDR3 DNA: TGTGCTAGCAGCTTGACAGGGCGACTTGCAGAGACCCAGTACTTC. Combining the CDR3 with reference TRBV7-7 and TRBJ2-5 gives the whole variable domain GAGVSQSPRYKVTKRGQDVTLRCDPISSHATLYWYQQALGQGPEFLTYFNYEAQPDKSGLPSDRFSAERPEGSISTLTIQRTEQRDSAMYRCASSLTGRLAETQYFGPGTRLLVL.

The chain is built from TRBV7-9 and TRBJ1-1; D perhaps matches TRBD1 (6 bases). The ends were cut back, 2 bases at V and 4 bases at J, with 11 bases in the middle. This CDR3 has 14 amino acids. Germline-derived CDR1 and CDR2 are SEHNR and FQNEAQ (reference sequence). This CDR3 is CASSLRGLGTEAFF. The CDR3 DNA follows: TGTGCCAGCAGCTTACGGGGGCTCGGCACTGAAGCTTTCTTT.

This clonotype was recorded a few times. CDR3 coding DNA: TGTGCCACCAGCAGAGATTTAGGAAGTGAGCAGTTCTTC. It translates to CATSRDLGSEQFF. The rearrangement links TRBV15 to TRBJ2-1; D is ambiguous. The ends were cut back, 0 bases at V and 9 bases at J, with 9 bases in the middle. Germline V gives CDR1 LNHNV, CDR2 YYDKDF (reference sequence). This CDR3 is 13 amino acids long.

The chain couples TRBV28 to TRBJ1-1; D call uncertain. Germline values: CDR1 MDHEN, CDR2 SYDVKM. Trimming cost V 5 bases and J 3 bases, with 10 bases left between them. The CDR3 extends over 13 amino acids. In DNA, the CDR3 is TGTGCCAGCAGTCGAGGGTTTGACACTGAAGCTTTCTTT. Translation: CASSRGFDTEAFF.

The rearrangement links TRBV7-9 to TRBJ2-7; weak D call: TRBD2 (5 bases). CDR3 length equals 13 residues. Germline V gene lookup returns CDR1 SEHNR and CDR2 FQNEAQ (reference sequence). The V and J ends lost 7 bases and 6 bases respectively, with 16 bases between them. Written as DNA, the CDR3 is TGTGCCAGCACCGGGGATCATAACTCCGAGCAGTACTTC. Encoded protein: CASTGDHNSEQYF.

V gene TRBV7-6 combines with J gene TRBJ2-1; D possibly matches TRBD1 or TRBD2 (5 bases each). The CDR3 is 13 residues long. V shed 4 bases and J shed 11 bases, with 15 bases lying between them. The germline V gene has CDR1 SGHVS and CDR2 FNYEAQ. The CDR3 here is CASSSIAGTKQFF. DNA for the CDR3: TGTGCCAGCAGCTCAATTGCCGGGACGAAGCAGTTCTTC. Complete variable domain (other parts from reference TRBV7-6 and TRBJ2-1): GAGVSQSPRYKVTKRGQDVALRCDPISGHVSLYWYRQALGQGPEFLTYFNYEAQQDKSGLPNDRFSAERPEGSISTLTIQRTEQRDSAMYRCASSSIAGTKQFFGPGTRLTVL.

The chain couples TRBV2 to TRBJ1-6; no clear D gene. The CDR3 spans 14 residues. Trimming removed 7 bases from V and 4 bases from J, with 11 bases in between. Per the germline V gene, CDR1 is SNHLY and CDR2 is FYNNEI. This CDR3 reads CASMREPYNSPLHF. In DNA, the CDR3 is TGTGCCAGCATGCGAGAGCCTTATAATTCACCCCTCCACTTT.

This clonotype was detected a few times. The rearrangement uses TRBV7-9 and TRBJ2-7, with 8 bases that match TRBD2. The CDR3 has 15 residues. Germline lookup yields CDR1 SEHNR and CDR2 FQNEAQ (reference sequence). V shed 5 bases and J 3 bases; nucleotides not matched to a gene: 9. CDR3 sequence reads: CASSLFGGLGYEQYF. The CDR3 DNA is TGTGCCAGCAGCCTCTTTGGGGGACTAGGCTACGAGCAGTACTTC.

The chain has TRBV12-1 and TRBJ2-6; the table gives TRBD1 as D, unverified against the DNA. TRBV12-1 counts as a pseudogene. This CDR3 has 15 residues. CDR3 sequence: CASSPTGAGANVLTF. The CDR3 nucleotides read TGTGCCAGCAGCCCTACAGGGGCTGGGGCCAACGTCCTGACTTTC.

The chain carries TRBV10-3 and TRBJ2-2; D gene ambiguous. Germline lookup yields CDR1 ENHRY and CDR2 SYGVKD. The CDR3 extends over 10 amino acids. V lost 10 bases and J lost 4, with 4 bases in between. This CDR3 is CATVTGELFF. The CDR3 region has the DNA TGTGCCACAGTCACCGGGGAGCTGTTTTTT.

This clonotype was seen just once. This chain's CDR3 is CSYGLAGGDTQYF. The DNA for the CDR3 is TGCAGCTACGGACTAGCGGGAGGAGATACGCAGTATTTT. The rearrangement uses TRBV29-1 and TRBJ2-3; 14 nucleotides match TRBD2. CDR3 length: 13 amino acids. Germline V CDR1 and CDR2: SQVTM, ANQGSEA. V shed 8 bases and J 5 bases; nucleotides not matched to a gene: 3.

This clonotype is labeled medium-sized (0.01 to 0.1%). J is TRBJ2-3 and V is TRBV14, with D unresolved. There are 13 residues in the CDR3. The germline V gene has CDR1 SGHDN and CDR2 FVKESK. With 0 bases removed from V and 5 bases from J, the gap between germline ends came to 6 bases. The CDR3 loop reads CASSQDLGDTQYF. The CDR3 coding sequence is TGTGCCAGCAGCCAAGATTTGGGAGATACGCAGTATTTT.

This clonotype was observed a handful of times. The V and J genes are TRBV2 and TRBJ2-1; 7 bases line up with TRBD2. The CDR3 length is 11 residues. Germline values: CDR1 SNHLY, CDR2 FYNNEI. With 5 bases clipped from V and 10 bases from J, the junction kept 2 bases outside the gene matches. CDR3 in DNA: TGTGCCAGCAGTTATAGCGGGGAGCAGTTCTTC. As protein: CASSYSGEQFF.

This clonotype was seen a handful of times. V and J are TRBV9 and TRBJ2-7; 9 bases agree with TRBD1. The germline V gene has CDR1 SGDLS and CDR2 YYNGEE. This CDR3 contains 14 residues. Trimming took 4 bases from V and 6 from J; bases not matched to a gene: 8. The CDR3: CASSFQDRGSEQYF. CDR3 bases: TGTGCCAGCAGCTTCCAGGACAGGGGATCCGAGCAGTACTTC.

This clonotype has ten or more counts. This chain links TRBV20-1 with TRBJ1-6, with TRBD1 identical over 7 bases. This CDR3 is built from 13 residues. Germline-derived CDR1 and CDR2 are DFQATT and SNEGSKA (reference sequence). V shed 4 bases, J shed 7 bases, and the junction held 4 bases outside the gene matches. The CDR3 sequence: CSANRDSNSPLHF. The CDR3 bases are TGCAGTGCTAACCGGGACAGCAATTCACCCCTCCACTTT.

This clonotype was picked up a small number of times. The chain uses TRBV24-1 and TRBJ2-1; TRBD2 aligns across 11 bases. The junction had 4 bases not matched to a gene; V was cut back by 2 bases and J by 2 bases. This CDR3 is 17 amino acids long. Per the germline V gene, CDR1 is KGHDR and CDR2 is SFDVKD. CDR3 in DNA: TGTGCCACCAGTGATTCACAACTAGCGGGAGCCTACAATGAGCAGTTCTTC. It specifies CATSDSQLAGAYNEQFF.

The CDR3 protein is CASSLGRGGSNEKLFF. As DNA, the CDR3 is TGTGCCAGCAGCTTAGGGCGCGGGGGTTCGAATGAAAAACTGTTTTTT. The V call is TRBV7-2, the J call TRBJ1-4; possibly TRBD1 for D (5 bases). The CDR3 sequence is 16 residues long. Germline V gene sequence: CDR1 SGHTA, CDR2 FQGNSA. Trimming removed 1 base from V and 5 bases from J, with 14 bases in between.

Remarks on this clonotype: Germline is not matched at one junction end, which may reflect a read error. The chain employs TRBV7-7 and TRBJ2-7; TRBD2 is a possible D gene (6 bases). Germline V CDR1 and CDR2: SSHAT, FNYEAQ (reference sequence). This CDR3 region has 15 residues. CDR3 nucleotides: TGTGCTAGCAGCTTAGAGGCGGGACCGAACTACGAGCAGTACTTC. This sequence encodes CASSLEAGPNYEQYF. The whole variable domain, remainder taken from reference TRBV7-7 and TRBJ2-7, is GAGVSQSPRYKVTKRGQDVTLRCDPISSHATLYWYQQALGQGPEFLTYFNYEAQPDKSGLPSDRFSAERPEGSISTLTIQRTEQRDSAMYRCASSLEAGPNYEQYFGPGTRLTVT.

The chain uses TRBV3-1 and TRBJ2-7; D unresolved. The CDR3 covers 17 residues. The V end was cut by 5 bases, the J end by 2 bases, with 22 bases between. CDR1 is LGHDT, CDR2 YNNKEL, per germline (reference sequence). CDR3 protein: CASSYLARAGRPYEQYF. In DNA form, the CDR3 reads TGTGCCAGCAGCTACCTTGCCCGGGCAGGAAGACCCTACGAGCAGTACTTC.

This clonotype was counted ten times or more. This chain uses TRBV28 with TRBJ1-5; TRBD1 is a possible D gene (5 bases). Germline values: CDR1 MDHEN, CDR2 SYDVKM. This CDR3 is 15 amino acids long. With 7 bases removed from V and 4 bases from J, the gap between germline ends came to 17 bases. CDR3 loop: CASNLMGLANQPQHF. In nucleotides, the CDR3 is TGTGCCAGCAATCTAATGGGACTAGCTAATCAGCCCCAGCATTTT. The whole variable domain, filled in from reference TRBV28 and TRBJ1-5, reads DVKVTQSSRYLVKRTGEKVFLECVQDMDHENMFWYRQDPGLGLRLIYFSYDVKMKEKGDIPEGYSVSREKKERFSLILESASTNQTSMYLCASNLMGLANQPQHFGDGTRLSIL.

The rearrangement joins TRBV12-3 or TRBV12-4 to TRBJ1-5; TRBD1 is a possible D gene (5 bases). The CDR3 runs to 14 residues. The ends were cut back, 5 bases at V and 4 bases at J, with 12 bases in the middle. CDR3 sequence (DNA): TGTGCCAGCAGTATAGGGGTGTTGAATCAGCCCCAGCATTTT. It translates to CASSIGVLNQPQHF.

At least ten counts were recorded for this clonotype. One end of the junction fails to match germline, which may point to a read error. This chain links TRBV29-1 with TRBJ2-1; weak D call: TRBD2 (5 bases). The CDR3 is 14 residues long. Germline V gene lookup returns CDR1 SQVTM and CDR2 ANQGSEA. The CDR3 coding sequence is TGCAGCGTGGAAGCGGATCTGGTCAACAATGAGCAGTTCTTC. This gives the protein CSVEADLVNNEQFF.

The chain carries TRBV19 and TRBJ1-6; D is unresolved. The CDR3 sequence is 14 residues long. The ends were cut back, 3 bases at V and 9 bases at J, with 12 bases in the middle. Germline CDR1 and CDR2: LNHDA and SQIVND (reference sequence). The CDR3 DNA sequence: TGTGCCAGTAGTATTCAAACCCTGAGTTCACCCCTCCACTTT. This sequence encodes CASSIQTLSSPLHF.

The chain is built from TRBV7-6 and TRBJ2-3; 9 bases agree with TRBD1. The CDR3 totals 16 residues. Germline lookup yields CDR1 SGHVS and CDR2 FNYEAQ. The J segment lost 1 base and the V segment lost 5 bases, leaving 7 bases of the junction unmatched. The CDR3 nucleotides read TGTGCCAGCAGCCTCGAGACAGGGGGTGGCACAGATACGCAGTATTTT. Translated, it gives CASSLETGGGTDTQYF.

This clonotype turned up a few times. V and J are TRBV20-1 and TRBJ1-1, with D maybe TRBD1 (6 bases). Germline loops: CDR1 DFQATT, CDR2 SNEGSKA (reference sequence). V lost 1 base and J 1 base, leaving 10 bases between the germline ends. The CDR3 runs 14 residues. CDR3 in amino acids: CSARGQASNTEAFF. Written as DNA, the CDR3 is TGCAGTGCTAGAGGACAGGCGTCGAACACTGAAGCTTTCTTT.

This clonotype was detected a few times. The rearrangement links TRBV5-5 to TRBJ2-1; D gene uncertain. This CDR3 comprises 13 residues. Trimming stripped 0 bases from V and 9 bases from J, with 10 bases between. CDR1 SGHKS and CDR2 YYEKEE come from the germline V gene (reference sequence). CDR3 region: CASSLVRSGEQFF. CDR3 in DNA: TGTGCCAGCAGCTTGGTCCGTTCGGGTGAGCAGTTCTTC.